The present entry profiles one T cell receptor (beta chain) with its context. The data originate from a study of blood T cell repertoires in COVID-19. Study-level information: Collection of acute and convalescent COVID-19 samples took place in the United States, Italy and Spain. T cells, B-cell-depleted T cells, or PBMCs provided the cDNA or gDNA that served as material.

Authors' methods: Amplification of reference gene primers was used by the study to estimate nucleated cell counts. The table came from immunoSEQ multiplex PCR; TCRdb's copy has only in-frame clones and leaves some out. V and J calls and clone size are as listed in that table; D and trimming were resolved from the DNA. This sample has tens of thousands of clones, with under 70% found just once. The clonotype comes from a woman aged 70-85 years with acute or convalescent COVID-19. The sequenced material came from peripheral blood.

CDR3 residues: CATSGQGLTQPQHF. The CDR3 nucleotides read TGTGCCACCAGTGGACAGGGGTTGACTCAGCCCCAGCATTTT. This chain joins TRBV24-1 and TRBJ1-5; 8 bases fit TRBD1. CDR1 KGHDR and CDR2 SFDVKD come from the germline V gene. This CDR3 contains 14 residues. Losses at the gene ends were 5 bases for V and 6 bases for J; bases not matched to a gene: 5.